The rows below give T cell receptor beta chains drawn from one sample of a study of OX40 agonist ivuxolimab in advanced cancers. Here immunoSEQ multiplex PCR was the method, and the copy in TCRdb shows in-frame clones only, minus some. The sample records tens of thousands of clones, approximately 85% being singletons. The starting material was CD4+ or CD8+ T cells sorted from blood, obtained in a trial of the OX40 agonist ivuxolimab. All receptors come from an adult with an advanced solid tumor such as melanoma, head and neck, liver or kidney cancer. Each CDR3 is given with its conserved first and last residue. D genes are given only for firm matches. For some rows the clone size is stated as once, few or many, or as a class when expanded; others skip it.

v_gene	d_gene	abundance	j_gene	CDR3aa	CDR3nt
TRBV21-1	-	-	TRBJ1-5	CSSSNRARNQPQHF	TGTTCGAGCAGCAACAGGGCTCGCAATCAGCCCCAGCATTTT
TRBV28	-	-	TRBJ2-5	CASTLTGLETQYF	TGTGCCAGCACCTTGACAGGCCTAGAGACCCAGTACTTC
TRBV30	-	-	TRBJ1-1	CAWTQLGRGEAFF	TGTGCCTGGACTCAGTTAGGAAGGGGTGAAGCTTTCTTT
TRBV11-2	-	-	TRBJ1-2	CASSLVGGSRSGYTF	TGTGCCAGCAGCTTAGTTGGAGGGTCTCGGAGTGGCTACACCTTC
TRBV19	-	-	TRBJ1-3	CASSWRGNTIYF	TGTGCCAGTAGTTGGAGGGGAAACACCATATATTTT
TRBV28	-	-	TRBJ1-2	CAIETIANYGYTF	TGTGCCATCGAGACCATAGCTAACTATGGCTACACCTTC
TRBV5-4	TRBD1	-	TRBJ2-2	CASSLGTGGDGGELFF	TGTGCCAGCAGCTTGGGGACAGGGGGAGATGGCGGGGAGCTGTTTTTT
TRBV4-2	-	-	TRBJ2-7	CASSQVGQLQPYEQYF	TGTGCCAGCAGCCAAGTGGGACAACTTCAACCCTACGAGCAGTACTTC
TRBV4-2	TRBD2	-	TRBJ2-3	CASSQEPGGPSTDTQYF	TGTGCCAGCAGCCAAGAACCGGGGGGGCCTAGCACAGATACGCAGTATTTT
TRBV28	TRBD1	-	TRBJ1-2	CASRRTGADYGYTF	TGTGCCAGCAGACGGACAGGGGCCGACTATGGCTACACCTTC
TRBV19	-	-	TRBJ2-3	CASSRTVTDTQYF	TGTGCCAGTAGTAGGACCGTCACAGATACGCAGTATTTT
TRBV27	-	-	TRBJ2-7	CASSLGDRFGEQYF	TGTGCCAGCAGTTTGGGGGATCGGTTTGGTGAGCAGTACTTC
TRBV5-8	-	-	TRBJ1-1	CASSYTPWTEAFF	TGTGCCAGCAGCTACACGCCGTGGACTGAAGCTTTCTTT
TRBV6-6	-	-	TRBJ1-6	CASSPTGPLNNSPLHF	TGTGCCAGCAGCCCCACAGGACCACTGAACAATTCACCCCTCCACTTT
TRBV7-9	-	-	TRBJ2-6	CASSPGDSVFSGANVLTF	TGTGCCAGCAGCCCGGGGGACAGCGTATTCTCTGGGGCCAACGTCCTGACTTTC
TRBV15	TRBD1	-	TRBJ2-7	CATSRDYPGQGVYEQYF	TGTGCCACCAGCAGAGATTATCCGGGACAGGGGGTCTACGAGCAGTACTTC
TRBV5-4	-	-	TRBJ2-7	CASSFSGGRGSYEQYF	TGTGCCAGCAGCTTTTCGGGGGGCCGGGGCTCCTACGAGCAGTACTTC
TRBV7-2	-	-	TRBJ1-5	CASSLSGGEGQPQHF	TGTGCCAGCAGCTTAAGCGGGGGGGAGGGTCAGCCCCAGCATTTT
TRBV11-3	-	-	TRBJ2-7	CASRGWGSYEQYF	TGTGCCAGCAGGGGGTGGGGCTCCTACGAGCAGTACTTC
TRBV19	-	once	TRBJ2-4	CASSIGGKNIQYF	TGTGCCAGTAGTATAGGGGGGAAAAACATTCAGTACTTC
TRBV9	-	few	TRBJ1-1	CASSPEQDREAFF	TGTGCCAGCAGCCCCGAGCAGGACCGTGAAGCTTTCTTT
TRBV6-1	TRBD1	few	TRBJ1-2	CASRGQAARYGYTF	TGTGCCAGCAGGGGACAGGCCGCTAGGTATGGCTACACCTTC
TRBV9	TRBD1	few	TRBJ2-3	CASSVGDRETDTQYF	TGTGCCAGCAGCGTAGGGGACAGGGAAACAGATACGCAGTATTTT
TRBV7-3	-	few	TRBJ2-3	CASSLKAAGSTDTQYF	TGTGCCAGCAGCTTAAAGGCGGCCGGGAGCACAGATACGCAGTATTTT
TRBV5-4	-	-	TRBJ2-3	CASSLKGTDTQYF	TGTGCCAGCAGCTTGAAGGGAACAGATACGCAGTATTTT
TRBV7-2	TRBD2	-	TRBJ2-5	CASSLGGGLAGETQYF	TGTGCCAGCAGCTTAGGGGGTGGGCTAGCGGGGGAGACCCAGTACTTC
TRBV5-6	TRBD2	-	TRBJ2-7	CASSSLAGGTLEQYF	TGTGCCAGCAGCTCCCTAGCGGGGGGCACCCTTGAGCAGTACTTC